The present T cell receptor beta chain was sequenced within a study of cytomegalovirus exposure and HLA in healthy donors. Background on the study: Earlier work reported some 110 million unique TCR beta sequences from roughly 180 million T cells.

The PCR made use of 60 Vbeta and 13 Jbeta primers. Generated by immunoSEQ multiplex PCR, the TCRdb table keeps only in-frame clones and is missing some. In the table there are 120,000 to 150,000 clones, 65% to 80% of which are singletons. Worth noting for this clone: Its antigen is undetermined.

General observations from the study: A list of 150 or so TCR beta chains associated with cytomegalovirus was given. In vitro assays verified that a few CMV-associated chains recognized CMV antigens specifically.

The TCR was taken from a woman under 40 in good health and CMV-seronegative. Input material: PBMCs.

The CDR3 nucleotides read TGTGCCAGCAGCACAGGGTACAGGACAGATACGCAGTATTTT. Translated, it gives CASSTGYRTDTQYF. The chain recombines TRBV2 with TRBJ2-3; D perhaps matches TRBD1 (6 bases). The CDR3 totals 14 residues. Trimming removed 6 bases from V and 3 bases from J, with 13 bases in between. Germline V CDR1 and CDR2: SNHLY, FYNNEI.